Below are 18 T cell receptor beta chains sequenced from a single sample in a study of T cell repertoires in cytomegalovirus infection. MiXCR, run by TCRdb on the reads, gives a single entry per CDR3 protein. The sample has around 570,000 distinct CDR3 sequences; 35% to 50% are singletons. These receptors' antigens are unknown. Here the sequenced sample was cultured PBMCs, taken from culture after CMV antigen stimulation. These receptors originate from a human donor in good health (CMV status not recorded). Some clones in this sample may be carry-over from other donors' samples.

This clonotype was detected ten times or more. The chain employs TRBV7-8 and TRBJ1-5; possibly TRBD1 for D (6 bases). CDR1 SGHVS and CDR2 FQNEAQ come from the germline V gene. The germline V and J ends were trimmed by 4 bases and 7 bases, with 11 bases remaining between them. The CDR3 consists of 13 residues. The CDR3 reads CASSSGARQPQHF. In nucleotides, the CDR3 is TGTGCCAGCAGCTCAGGGGCCCGCCAGCCCCAGCATTTT.

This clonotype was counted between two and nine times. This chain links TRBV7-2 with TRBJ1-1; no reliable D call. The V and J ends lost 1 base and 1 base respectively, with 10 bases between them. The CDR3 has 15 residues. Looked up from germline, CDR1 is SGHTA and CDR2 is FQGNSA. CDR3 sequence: CASSLGGFSNTEAFF. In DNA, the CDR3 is TGTGCCAGCAGCTTAGGAGGGTTTTCGAACACTGAAGCTTTCTTT.

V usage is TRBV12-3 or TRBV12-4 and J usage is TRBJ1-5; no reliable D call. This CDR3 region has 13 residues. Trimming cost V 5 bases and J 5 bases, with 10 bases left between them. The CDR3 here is CASSTQDDQPQHF. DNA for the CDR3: TGTGCCAGCAGTACCCAGGATGATCAGCCCCAGCATTTT.

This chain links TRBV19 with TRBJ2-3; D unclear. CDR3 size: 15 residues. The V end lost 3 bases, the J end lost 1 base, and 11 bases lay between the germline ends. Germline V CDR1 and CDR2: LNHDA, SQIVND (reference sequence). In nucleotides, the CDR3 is TGTGCCAGTAGTATTTCCCTTATTGGCACAGATACGCAGTATTTT. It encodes CASSISLIGTDTQYF.

The CDR3 bases are TGTGCCAGCATCCCGGCAAGTCACCCCACTCAGCAGTTCTTC. Amino acid sequence: CASIPASHPTQQFF. The chain links TRBV6-1 to TRBJ2-1; the D is unclear. The V end lost 7 bases, the J end lost 11 bases, and 21 bases lay between the germline ends. Germline values: CDR1 MNHNS, CDR2 SASEGT. The CDR3 has 14 residues.

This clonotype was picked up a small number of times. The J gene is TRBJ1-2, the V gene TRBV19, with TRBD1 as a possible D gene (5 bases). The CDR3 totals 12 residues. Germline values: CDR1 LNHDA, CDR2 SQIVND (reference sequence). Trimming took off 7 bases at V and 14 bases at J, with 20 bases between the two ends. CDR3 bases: TGTGCCAGTACCCCGGGACTACCTTGGAGAACCTTC. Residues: CASTPGLPWRTF. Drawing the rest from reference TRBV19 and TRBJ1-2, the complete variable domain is DGGITQSPKYLFRKEGQNVTLSCEQNLNHDAMYWYRQDPGQGLRLIYYSQIVNDFQKGDIAEGYSVSREKKESFPLTVTSAQKNPTAFYLCASTPGLPWRTFGSGTRLTVV.

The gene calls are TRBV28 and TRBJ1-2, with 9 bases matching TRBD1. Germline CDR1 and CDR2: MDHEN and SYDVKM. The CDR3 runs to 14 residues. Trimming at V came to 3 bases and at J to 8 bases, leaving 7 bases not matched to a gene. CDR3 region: CASSFRDRATGYTF. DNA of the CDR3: TGTGCCAGCAGTTTCCGGGACAGGGCGACGGGCTACACCTTC.

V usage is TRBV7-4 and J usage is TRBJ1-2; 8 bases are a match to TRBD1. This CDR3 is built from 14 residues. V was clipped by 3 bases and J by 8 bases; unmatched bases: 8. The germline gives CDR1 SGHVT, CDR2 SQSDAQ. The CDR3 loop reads CASSFWGQAVGYTF. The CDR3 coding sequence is TGTGCCAGCAGCTTTTGGGGACAGGCCGTGGGCTACACCTTC.

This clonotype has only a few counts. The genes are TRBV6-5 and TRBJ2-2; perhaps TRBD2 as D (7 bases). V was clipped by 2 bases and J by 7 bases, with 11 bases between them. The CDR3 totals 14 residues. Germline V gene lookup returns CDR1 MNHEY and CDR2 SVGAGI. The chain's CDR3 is CASSYEGEGGELFF. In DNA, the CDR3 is TGTGCCAGCAGTTACGAGGGGGAGGGCGGGGAGCTGTTTTTT.

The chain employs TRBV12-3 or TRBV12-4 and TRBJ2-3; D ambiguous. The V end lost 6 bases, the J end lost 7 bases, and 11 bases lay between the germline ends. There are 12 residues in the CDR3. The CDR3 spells CASSPDANTQYF. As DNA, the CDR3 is TGTGCCAGCAGCCCGGACGCGAATACGCAGTATTTT.

DNA of the CDR3: TGTGCCAGCAGTCCAGACCGGTGGGGCGGGGGCACAGATACGCAGTATTTT. This codes for CASSPDRWGGGTDTQYF. The rearrangement links TRBV12-3 or TRBV12-4 to TRBJ2-3, with TRBD2 as a possible D gene (6 bases). The CDR3 contains 17 residues. V lost 5 bases and J 1 base, leaving 19 bases between the germline ends.

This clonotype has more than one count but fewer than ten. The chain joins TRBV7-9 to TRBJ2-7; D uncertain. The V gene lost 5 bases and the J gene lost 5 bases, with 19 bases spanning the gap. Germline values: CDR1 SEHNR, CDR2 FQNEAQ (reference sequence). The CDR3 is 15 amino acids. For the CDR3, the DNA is TGTGCCAGCAGCCCAGGATACGCCCCCCTGGACGAGCAGTACTTC. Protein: CASSPGYAPLDEQYF.

The CDR3, as DNA: TGTGCCACCAGCAGAGAGGTGTTCTCCTACGAGCAGTACTTC. It encodes CATSREVFSYEQYF. The chain carries TRBV15 and TRBJ2-7; no clear D gene. CDR1 and CDR2 from the germline V gene are LNHNV and YYDKDF (reference sequence). The V end was cut by 0 bases, the J end by 0 bases, with 6 bases between. The CDR3 runs 14 residues.

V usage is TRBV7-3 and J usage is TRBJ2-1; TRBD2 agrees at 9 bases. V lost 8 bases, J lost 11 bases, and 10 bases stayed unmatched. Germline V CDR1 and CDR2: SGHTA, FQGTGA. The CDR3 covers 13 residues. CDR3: CASLGGGRAKQFF. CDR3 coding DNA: TGTGCCAGCTTAGGAGGCGGGAGGGCCAAGCAGTTCTTC.

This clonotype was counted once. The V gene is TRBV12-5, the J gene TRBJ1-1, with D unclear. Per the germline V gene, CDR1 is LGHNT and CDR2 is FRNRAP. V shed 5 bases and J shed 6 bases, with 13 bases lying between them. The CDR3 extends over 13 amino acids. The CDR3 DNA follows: TGTGCTAGTGGTCCCGGCGGGGTAGCTGAAGCTTTCTTT. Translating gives CASGPGGVAEAFF.

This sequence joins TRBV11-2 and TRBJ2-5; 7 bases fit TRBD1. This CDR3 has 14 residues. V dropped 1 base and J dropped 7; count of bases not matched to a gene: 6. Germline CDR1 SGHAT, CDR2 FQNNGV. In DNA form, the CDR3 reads TGTGCCAGCAGCTTAGTGACAGGGATGGTGACCCAGTACTTC. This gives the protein CASSLVTGMVTQYF.

The CDR3 sequence: CASSLNGPRAFF. CDR3 coding DNA: TGTGCCAGCAGTTTAAACGGTCCGAGGGCTTTCTTT. The chain links TRBV28 to TRBJ1-1; no firm D call. The CDR3 has 12 amino acids. The V gene lost 2 bases and the J gene lost 11 bases, with 12 bases spanning the gap. CDR1 and CDR2 (germline): MDHEN, SYDVKM.

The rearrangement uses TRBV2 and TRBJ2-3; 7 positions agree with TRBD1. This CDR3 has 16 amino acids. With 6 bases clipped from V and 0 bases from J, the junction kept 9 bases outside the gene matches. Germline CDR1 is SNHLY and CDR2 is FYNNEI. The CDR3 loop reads CASRAKTGVSTDTQYF. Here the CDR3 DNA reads TGTGCCAGCAGAGCCAAAACAGGGGTTAGCACAGATACGCAGTATTTT.